The text below deals with one T cell receptor (beta chain). Antigen specificity is unknown. Profiling relied on immunoSEQ multiplex PCR, and the TCRdb table lists in-frame clones only, not all of them. The sample holds approximately 17,000 clones, over 65% seen once. The germline V gene encodes CDR1 LNHDA and CDR2 SQIVND (reference sequence). V was shortened by 4 bases and J by 4 bases, with 12 bases between the two germline ends. CDR3 length: 14 amino acids. The sample comes from a study of tumor-infiltrating lymphocytes in localized non-small cell lung cancer. Background on the study: Resected tumor was paired with non-adjacent uninvolved lung from the same patient.

Broader study findings: Different pieces of the same tissue went to different assays, confounding technical variation with intratumor heterogeneity. Available tissue quantity limited TCR sequencing to a patient subset.

The receptor's source is a human donor with non-small cell lung cancer. Sequenced input: lung tumor tissue. The chain has TRBV19 and TRBJ2-3, with D possibly TRBD1 on 5 matching bases. CDR3 DNA sequence: TGTGCCAGTAGTACGACAAGGGGCGCAGATACGCAGTATTTT. It specifies CASSTTRGADTQYF.